Presented here are 20 T cell receptor beta chains from one specimen sequenced in a study of identifying expanded T cells in peripheral blood. Libraries were prepared by immunoSEQ multiplex PCR; TCRdb keeps only in-frame clonotypes and omits some of them. This sample carries 100,000 to 150,000 clones, about four fifths of them seen once, and the ten largest clones take roughly 3.3%. Sequences were obtained from blood. These receptors originate from a person aged 18 to 75 in good health.

In the case of this clone: Other DNA sequences within the sample encode an identical CDR3. V is TRBV7-2 and J is TRBJ1-1; weak D call: TRBD1 (6 bases). Trimming cost V 5 bases and J 5 bases, with 12 bases left between them. Germline CDR1 reads SGHTA; CDR2 reads FQGNSA. The CDR3 sequence is 13 residues long. This CDR3 is CASSLQGWTEAFF. Here the CDR3 DNA reads TGTGCCAGCAGCCTACAGGGCTGGACTGAAGCTTTCTTT.

The rearrangement links TRBV19 to TRBJ1-1; 7 bases are shared with TRBD1. Per germline, CDR1 LNHDA and CDR2 SQIVND (reference sequence). J was trimmed by 1 base and V by 5 bases; bases with no gene match: 4. The CDR3 is made up of 14 amino acids. CDR3 protein: CASSYGTANTEAFF. Here the CDR3 DNA reads TGTGCCAGTAGTTATGGGACAGCGAACACTGAAGCTTTCTTT.

The J gene is TRBJ2-3, the V gene TRBV5-6; D is unclear. Trimming removed 6 bases at V and 1 base at J, with 15 bases between. In germline, CDR1 is SGHDT, CDR2 YYEEEE. The CDR3 has 15 residues. The CDR3 DNA follows: TGTGCCAGCACCTCGGTGGGGTGGGGCACAGATACGCAGTATTTT. Translating it yields CASTSVGWGTDTQYF.

V usage is TRBV29-1 and J usage is TRBJ2-1, with D possibly being TRBD1 (6 bases). V lost 1 base, J lost 3 bases, and 16 bases lay in between. Germline-derived CDR1 and CDR2 are SQVTM and ANQGSEA. This CDR3 contains 16 residues. CDR3 amino acids: CSVEGSDSLSYNEQFF. CDR3 in DNA: TGCAGCGTTGAAGGATCGGACAGTCTGAGCTACAATGAGCAGTTCTTC.

This clone was seen at least ten times. This chain connects TRBV6-5 to TRBJ1-2, with a possible D match to TRBD1 (5 bases). Trimming left V 8 bases short and J 5 bases short, with 15 bases between. Per germline, CDR1 MNHEY and CDR2 SVGAGI. This CDR3 is 13 amino acids long. CDR3: CASYPGQSYGYTF. In DNA, the CDR3 is TGTGCCAGCTACCCAGGGCAATCTTATGGCTACACCTTC.

The rearrangement links TRBV14 to TRBJ2-1, with D hard to call. The CDR3 spans 15 residues. The germline V gene encodes CDR1 SGHDN and CDR2 FVKESK. The germline V and J ends were trimmed by 1 base and 5 bases, with 12 bases remaining between them. CDR3: CASSQVLMGNNEQFF. The CDR3 DNA sequence: TGTGCCAGCAGCCAAGTTCTTATGGGTAACAATGAGCAGTTCTTC.

This clone was counted a single time. The genes are TRBV10-3 and TRBJ2-3; perhaps TRBD2 as D (6 bases). V was shortened by 0 bases and J by 9 bases, with 16 bases between the two germline ends. The germline V gene has CDR1 ENHRY and CDR2 SYGVKD. The length of the CDR3 is 15 residues. CDR3 coding DNA: TGTGCCATCAGTGAGTCTAGCTCTCTACGGGGGACGCAGTATTTT. This codes for CAISESSSLRGTQYF.

CDR3 region: CASSVGGGNTIYF. CDR3 DNA: TGTGCCAGCAGCGTAGGGGGAGGAAACACCATATATTTT. The chain carries TRBV9 and TRBJ1-3; no clear D gene. The CDR3 sequence is 13 residues long. The germline gives CDR1 SGDLS, CDR2 YYNGEE. Trimming removed 0 bases at V and 4 bases at J, with 5 bases between.

This rearrangement joins TRBV7-8 to TRBJ2-5, with unresolved D. The DNA end lines up better with TRBJ2-7; the J call may be wrong. Looked up from germline, CDR1 is SGHVS and CDR2 is FQNEAQ. The CDR3 is 14 residues long. The CDR3 sequence is CASSLGEIGYEQYF. The CDR3 region has the DNA TGTGCCAGCAGCCTGGGTGAAATCGGCTACGAGCAGTACTTC.

The V gene is TRBV27, the J gene TRBJ1-5; TRBD1 matches 7 bases. This CDR3 region has 14 residues. V lost 7 bases, J lost 5 bases, and 8 bases stayed unmatched. Germline CDR1 reads MNHEY; CDR2 reads SMNVEV (reference sequence). The CDR3 sequence is CASKPGGLYQPQHF. The CDR3, as DNA: TGTGCCAGCAAGCCAGGGGGATTGTATCAGCCCCAGCATTTT.

V is TRBV19 and J is TRBJ1-5; 8 bases are a match to TRBD1. CDR1 LNHDA and CDR2 SQIVND come from the germline V gene (reference sequence). There are 15 residues in the CDR3. The ends lost 8 bases at V and 8 bases at J; junction bases unmatched: 14. In DNA, the CDR3 is TGTGCCAGTCGAAGATTAGGACAGGGCAACGAGCCCCAGCATTTT. It yields the protein CASRRLGQGNEPQHF.

V is TRBV29-1 and J is TRBJ2-2, with TRBD1 identical over 10 bases. Trimming cost V 6 bases and J 6 bases; bases outside gene matches: 4. CDR3 size: 13 residues. CDR1 is SQVTM and CDR2 is ANQGSEA in the germline V gene. This chain's CDR3 is CSVDRGRAGELFF. CDR3 sequence (DNA): TGCAGCGTCGACAGGGGGCGCGCCGGGGAGCTGTTTTTT.

The chain is built from TRBV7-9 and TRBJ2-5, with 7 bases fitting TRBD2. The CDR3 is made up of 13 amino acids. Germline V gene sequence: CDR1 SEHNR, CDR2 FQNEAQ (reference sequence). V gave up 5 bases and J gave up 5 bases; unmatched junction bases: 5. The CDR3 is CASSPSGVETQYF. DNA of the CDR3: TGTGCCAGCAGCCCGAGCGGGGTTGAGACCCAGTACTTC.

The gene calls are TRBV5-8 and TRBJ2-5; perhaps D is TRBD1 or TRBD2 (5 bases each). CDR1 and CDR2 from the germline V gene are SGHTS and YDEGEE. Trimming took off 4 bases at V and 1 base at J, with 11 bases between the two ends. The CDR3 runs 14 residues. CDR3 sequence (DNA): TGTGCCAGCAGCCCGGGGACCTTCCAAGAGACCCAGTACTTC. Its translation is CASSPGTFQETQYF.

This clone was recorded only once. The rearrangement uses TRBV7-2 and TRBJ1-2, with a weak D call TRBD1 (6 bases). Germline V gene data show CDR1 as SGHTA and CDR2 as FQGNSA. Between the trimmed V and J ends, which lost 3 bases and 6 bases, there was a span of 11 bases. CDR3 size: 13 residues. In nucleotides, the CDR3 is TGTGCCAGCAGCTTCCGACAGGCGGATGGCTACACCTTC. This encodes CASSFRQADGYTF.

This chain links TRBV27 with TRBJ2-7; D might be TRBD1 (6 bases). The germline V gene encodes CDR1 MNHEY and CDR2 SMNVEV (reference sequence). Trimming took off 5 bases at V and 3 bases at J, with 23 bases between the two ends. This CDR3 spans 17 amino acids. The CDR3 protein is CASSVPRGQGYSYEQYF. For the CDR3, the DNA is TGTGCCAGCAGTGTGCCGAGAGGGCAGGGGTATAGCTACGAGCAGTACTTC.

The gene calls are TRBV7-9 and TRBJ2-5, with TRBD2 matching 7 bases. Per the germline V gene, CDR1 is SEHNR and CDR2 is FQNEAQ (reference sequence). V trimming: 5 bases; J trimming: 9 bases; junction bases outside the gene matches: 9. The CDR3 sequence is 13 residues long. CDR3 sequence (DNA): TGTGCCAGCAGCACCCGGGGCGCGGGGGCCCAGTACTTC. Protein product: CASSTRGAGAQYF. The variable domain in full, completed from reference TRBV7-9 and TRBJ2-5, reads DTGVSQNPRHKITKRGQNVTFRCDPISEHNRLYWYRQTLGQGPEFLTYFQNEAQLEKSRLLSDRFSAERPKGSFSTLEIQRTEQGDSAMYLCASSTRGAGAQYFGPGTRLLVL.

The CDR3 region is CASSLDLAGEGNEQFF. The CDR3 DNA is TGTGCCAGCAGCTTAGACCTAGCGGGGGAAGGGAATGAGCAGTTCTTC. The chain is built from TRBV7-8 and TRBJ2-1; 10 nucleotides agree with TRBD2. The CDR3 totals 16 residues. CDR1 is SGHVS and CDR2 is FQNEAQ in the germline V gene. Germline trimming cut 1 base from V and 7 bases from J; bases unmatched to any gene: 7.

This clone was recorded a few times. The V gene is TRBV6-1, the J gene TRBJ2-1; D is undetermined. Trimming stripped 4 bases from V and 0 bases from J, with 16 bases between. The CDR3 runs 17 residues. CDR1 MNHNS and CDR2 SASEGT come from the germline V gene. The CDR3 loop is CASSVRTQRLSYNEQFF. CDR3 DNA: TGTGCCAGCAGTGTTCGAACACAGAGACTCTCCTACAATGAGCAGTTCTTC.

The rearrangement links TRBV27 to TRBJ2-1, with TRBD2 identical over 9 bases. J gave up 0 bases and V 5 bases, and 11 bases lay outside the gene matches. Looked up from germline, CDR1 is MNHEY and CDR2 is SMNVEV (reference sequence). There are 18 residues in the CDR3. This CDR3 is CASSTGTSRGGSYNEQFF. In DNA form, the CDR3 reads TGTGCCAGCAGTACCGGGACTAGCCGCGGAGGCTCCTACAATGAGCAGTTCTTC.